A selection of T cell receptor beta chains follows, all from one sample in a study of blood T cell repertoires in COVID-19. Assay: immunoSEQ multiplex PCR; the TCRdb copy retains only in-frame clones and omits some. The data contain approximately 250,000 clones, roughly 80% of them singletons. Sequenced: peripheral blood. The receptor set was obtained from a man in his 60s with acute or convalescent COVID-19. Each CDR3 is given with its conserved first and last residue. D genes are given only for firm matches. Part of the rows lack a size; the others show once, few, many or a class for expanded clones.

J gene: TRBJ2-2; clone size: few; CDR3 length: 15; V gene: TRBV29-1; D gene: NA; CDR3 protein: CSVVARERNTGELFF; CDR3 DNA: TGCAGCGTCGTCGCTAGGGAGCGGAACACCGGGGAGCTGTTTTTT
J gene: TRBJ2-2; clone size: NA; CDR3 length: 13; V gene: TRBV27; D gene: NA; CDR3 protein: CASSQTRPGELFF; CDR3 DNA: TGTGCCAGCAGCCAGACCAGGCCCGGGGAGCTGTTTTTT
J gene: TRBJ2-7; clone size: NA; CDR3 length: 15; V gene: TRBV10-3; D gene: TRBD1; CDR3 protein: CAINPGQGSSYEQYF; CDR3 DNA: TGTGCCATCAATCCGGGACAGGGGAGCTCCTACGAGCAGTACTTC
J gene: TRBJ2-7; clone size: NA; CDR3 length: 14; V gene: TRBV19; D gene: NA; CDR3 protein: CASSIGSSRGEQYF; CDR3 DNA: TGTGCCAGTAGTATAGGGTCGAGTCGTGGCGAGCAGTACTTC
J gene: TRBJ2-1; clone size: NA; CDR3 length: 12; V gene: TRBV7-9; D gene: TRBD1; CDR3 protein: CASTLNGQGKFF; CDR3 DNA: TGTGCCAGCACCTTGAACGGACAGGGGAAGTTCTTC
J gene: TRBJ1-1; clone size: NA; CDR3 length: 15; V gene: TRBV24-1; D gene: TRBD1; CDR3 protein: CATSDTGGEDTEAFF; CDR3 DNA: TGTGCCACCAGTGATACAGGGGGCGAGGACACTGAAGCTTTCTTT
J gene: TRBJ2-1; clone size: NA; CDR3 length: 15; V gene: TRBV5-4; D gene: TRBD2; CDR3 protein: CASSFGGSSTNEQFF; CDR3 DNA: TGTGCCAGCAGCTTCGGCGGGAGTAGTACGAATGAGCAGTTCTTC
J gene: TRBJ2-5; clone size: NA; CDR3 length: 13; V gene: TRBV5-4; D gene: NA; CDR3 protein: CASRFRGQETQYF; CDR3 DNA: TGTGCCAGCAGATTTAGGGGGCAAGAGACCCAGTACTTC
J gene: TRBJ1-1; clone size: NA; CDR3 length: 14; V gene: TRBV7-6; D gene: TRBD1; CDR3 protein: CASSLGQGSTEAFF; CDR3 DNA: TGTGCCAGCAGCTTGGGACAGGGGAGCACTGAAGCTTTCTTT
J gene: TRBJ2-1; clone size: NA; CDR3 length: 13; V gene: TRBV5-6; D gene: NA; CDR3 protein: CASSPWRAYEQFF; CDR3 DNA: TGTGCCAGCAGCCCGTGGCGGGCTTATGAGCAGTTCTTC
J gene: TRBJ1-5; clone size: NA; CDR3 length: 14; V gene: TRBV11-2; D gene: NA; CDR3 protein: CASSSTRRRQPQHF; CDR3 DNA: TGTGCCAGCAGCTCGACAAGAAGACGTCAGCCCCAGCATTTT
J gene: TRBJ2-5; clone size: NA; CDR3 length: 17; V gene: TRBV10-2; D gene: TRBD1; CDR3 protein: CASSESTDREPQETQYF; CDR3 DNA: TGCGCCAGCAGTGAGTCGACGGACAGGGAACCCCAAGAGACCCAGTACTTC
J gene: TRBJ2-3; clone size: NA; CDR3 length: 14; V gene: TRBV4-1; D gene: NA; CDR3 protein: CASSQVPDKDTQYF; CDR3 DNA: TGCGCCAGCAGCCAAGTACCGGACAAAGATACGCAGTATTTT
J gene: TRBJ2-4; clone size: NA; CDR3 length: 16; V gene: TRBV14; D gene: NA; CDR3 protein: CASSQDSRVAKNIQYF; CDR3 DNA: TGTGCCAGCAGCCAAGATAGCAGGGTAGCCAAAAACATTCAGTACTTC
J gene: TRBJ2-7; clone size: NA; CDR3 length: 16; V gene: TRBV7-2; D gene: TRBD2; CDR3 protein: CASSARGLAGGYEQYF; CDR3 DNA: TGTGCCAGCAGCGCAAGGGGACTAGCGGGAGGGTACGAGCAGTACTTC
J gene: TRBJ2-7; clone size: NA; CDR3 length: 15; V gene: TRBV28; D gene: TRBD1; CDR3 protein: CASSFRDREGIEQYF; CDR3 DNA: TGTGCCAGCAGTTTTAGGGACAGGGAGGGGATCGAGCAGTACTTC